The T cell receptor (beta chain) under discussion was sequenced for a study of T cells in pancreatic ductal adenocarcinoma. Overall study findings and caveats: Blood clonality (around 0.066) did not differ significantly from tumor (roughly 0.11). Unique clonotypes were around 7.6-fold more numerous in blood than in tumor.

This CDR3 is 11 amino acids long. V lost 7 bases, J lost 9 bases, and 10 bases lay in between. Germline-derived CDR1 and CDR2 are SNHLY and FYNNEI. This table comes from immunoSEQ multiplex PCR, and its TCRdb copy is limited to in-frame clones, with some not included. Among more than 85,000 clones listed, around 96% were seen once. Turning to this clone: What it binds is not known.

Selected pancreatic ductal adenocarcinoma patients had undergone surgery without neoadjuvant therapy. The source of this sequence is a human donor with pancreatic ductal adenocarcinoma. The V call is TRBV2, the J call TRBJ2-1; perhaps TRBD1 as D (6 bases). Specimen: PBMCs. In DNA form, the CDR3 reads TGTGCCAGCATTACAGGGATTGAGCAGTTCTTC. Protein: CASITGIEQFF.